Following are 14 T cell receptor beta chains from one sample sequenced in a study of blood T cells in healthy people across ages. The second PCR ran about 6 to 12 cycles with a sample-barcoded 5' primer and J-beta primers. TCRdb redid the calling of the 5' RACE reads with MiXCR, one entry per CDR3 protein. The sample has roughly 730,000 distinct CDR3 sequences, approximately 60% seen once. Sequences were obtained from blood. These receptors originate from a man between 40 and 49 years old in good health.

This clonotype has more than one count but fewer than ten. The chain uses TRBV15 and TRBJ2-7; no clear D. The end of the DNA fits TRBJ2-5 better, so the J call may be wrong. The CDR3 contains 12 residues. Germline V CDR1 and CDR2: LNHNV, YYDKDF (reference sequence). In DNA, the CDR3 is TGTGCCACCAGCAGAGTGTCGGGGACCCAGTACTTC. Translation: CATSRVSGTQYF.

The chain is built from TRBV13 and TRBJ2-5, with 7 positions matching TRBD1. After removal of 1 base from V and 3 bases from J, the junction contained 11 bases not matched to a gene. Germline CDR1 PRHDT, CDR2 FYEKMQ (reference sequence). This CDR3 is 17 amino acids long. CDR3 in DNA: TGTGCCAGCAGCTTAGTTGGTAATAGGCAGGGGGAAGAGACCCAGTACTTC. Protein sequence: CASSLVGNRQGEETQYF.

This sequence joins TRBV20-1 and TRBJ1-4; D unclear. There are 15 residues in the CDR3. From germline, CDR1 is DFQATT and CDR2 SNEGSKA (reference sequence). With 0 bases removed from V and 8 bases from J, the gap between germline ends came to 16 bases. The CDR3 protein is CSARDQWRADEKLFF. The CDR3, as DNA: TGCAGTGCTAGAGATCAGTGGCGGGCGGACGAAAAACTGTTTTTT.

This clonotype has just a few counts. CDR3 in amino acids: CASSQAPGTDTQYF. The CDR3 DNA is TGTGCCAGCAGCCAGGCTCCCGGGACAGATACGCAGTATTTT. This sequence joins TRBV4-2 and TRBJ2-3; D is unresolved. The CDR3 runs 14 residues. V gave up 3 bases and J gave up 3 bases, with 10 bases separating them. CDR1 LGHNA and CDR2 YNFKEQ come from the germline V gene.

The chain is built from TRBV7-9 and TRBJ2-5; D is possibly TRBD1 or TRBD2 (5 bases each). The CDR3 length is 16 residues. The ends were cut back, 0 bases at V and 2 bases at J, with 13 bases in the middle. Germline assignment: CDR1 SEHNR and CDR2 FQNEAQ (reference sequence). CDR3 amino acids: CASSLASGTPQETQYF. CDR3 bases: TGTGCCAGCAGCTTAGCGTCGGGGACCCCGCAAGAGACCCAGTACTTC.

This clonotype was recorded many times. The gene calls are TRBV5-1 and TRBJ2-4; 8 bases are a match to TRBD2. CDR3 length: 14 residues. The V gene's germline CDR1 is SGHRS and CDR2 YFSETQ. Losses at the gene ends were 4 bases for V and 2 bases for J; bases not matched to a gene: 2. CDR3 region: CASSGGGTKNIQYF. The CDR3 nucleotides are TGCGCCAGCAGCGGCGGGGGGACCAAAAACATTCAGTACTTC.

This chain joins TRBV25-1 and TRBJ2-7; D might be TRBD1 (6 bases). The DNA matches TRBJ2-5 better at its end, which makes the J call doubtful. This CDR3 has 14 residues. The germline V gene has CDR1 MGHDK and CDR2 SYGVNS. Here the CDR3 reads CASSAIQGRETQYF. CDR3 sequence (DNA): TGTGCCAGCAGTGCGATACAGGGCAGAGAGACCCAGTACTTC.

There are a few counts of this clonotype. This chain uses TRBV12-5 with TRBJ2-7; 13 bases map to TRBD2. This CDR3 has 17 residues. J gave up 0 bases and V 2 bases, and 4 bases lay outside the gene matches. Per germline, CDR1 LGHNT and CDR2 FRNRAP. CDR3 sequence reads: CASGLRTSGSDSYEQYF. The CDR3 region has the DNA TGTGCTAGTGGTTTGAGGACTAGCGGGAGTGACTCCTACGAGCAGTACTTC.

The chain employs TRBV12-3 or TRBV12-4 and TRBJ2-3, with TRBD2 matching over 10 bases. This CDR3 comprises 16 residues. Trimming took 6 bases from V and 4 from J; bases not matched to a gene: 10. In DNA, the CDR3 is TGTGCCAGCAGCCCTACTAGCGGGATAGGCCCAGATACGCAGTATTTT. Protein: CASSPTSGIGPDTQYF.

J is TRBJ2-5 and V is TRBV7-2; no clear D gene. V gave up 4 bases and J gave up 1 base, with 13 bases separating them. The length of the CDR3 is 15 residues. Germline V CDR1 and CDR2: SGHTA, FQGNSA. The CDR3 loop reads CASSSTWRAQETQYF. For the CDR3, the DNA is TGTGCCAGCAGCTCCACATGGCGAGCCCAAGAGACCCAGTACTTC. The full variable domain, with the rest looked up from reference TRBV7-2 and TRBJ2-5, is GAGVSQSPSNKVTEKGKDVELRCDPISGHTALYWYRQSLGQGLEFLIYFQGNSAPDKSGLPSDRFSAERTGGSVSTLTIQRTQQEDSAVYLCASSSTWRAQETQYFGPGTRLLVL.

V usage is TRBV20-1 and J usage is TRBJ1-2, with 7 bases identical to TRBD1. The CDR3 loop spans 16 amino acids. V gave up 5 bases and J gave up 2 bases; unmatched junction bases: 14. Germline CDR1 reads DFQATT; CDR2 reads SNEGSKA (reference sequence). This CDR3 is CSAWDLRGALNYGYTF. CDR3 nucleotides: TGCAGTGCTTGGGACCTCAGGGGGGCGCTAAACTATGGCTACACCTTC.

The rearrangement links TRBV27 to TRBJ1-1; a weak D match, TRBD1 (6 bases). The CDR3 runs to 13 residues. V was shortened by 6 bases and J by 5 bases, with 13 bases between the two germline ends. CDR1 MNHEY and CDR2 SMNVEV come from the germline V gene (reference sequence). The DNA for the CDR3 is TGTGCCAGCAGGGATCAGGGGTGGACTGAAGCTTTCTTT. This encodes CASRDQGWTEAFF.

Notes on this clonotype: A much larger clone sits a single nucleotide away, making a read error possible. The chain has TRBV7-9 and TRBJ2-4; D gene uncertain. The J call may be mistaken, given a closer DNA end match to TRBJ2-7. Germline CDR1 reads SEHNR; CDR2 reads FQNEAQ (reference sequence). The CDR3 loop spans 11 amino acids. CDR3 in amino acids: CASSLEHEQYF. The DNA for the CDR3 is TGTGCCAGCAGCTTAGAGCACGAGCAGTACTTC.

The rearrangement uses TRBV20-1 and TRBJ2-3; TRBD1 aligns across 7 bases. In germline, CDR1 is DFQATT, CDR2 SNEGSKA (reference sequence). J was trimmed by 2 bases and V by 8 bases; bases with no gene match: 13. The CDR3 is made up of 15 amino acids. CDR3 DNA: TGCAGTACTACTCGCCGACAGGGCAACACAGATACGCAGTATTTT. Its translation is CSTTRRQGNTDTQYF.